This entry lists 17 T cell receptor beta chains sequenced from one sample in a study of blood T cell repertoires in COVID-19. The repertoire was sequenced with immunoSEQ multiplex PCR; TCRdb's copy has only in-frame clones and lacks some. This sample has 250,000 to 300,000 clones; 65% to 90% occur once, and the top ten carry around 3%. The sample taken for sequencing was peripheral blood. These receptors came from a woman in her fifties or sixties with active or convalescent COVID-19.

The V gene is TRBV19, the J gene TRBJ1-2; 7 bases align to TRBD1. Germline CDR1 reads LNHDA; CDR2 reads SQIVND (reference sequence). Germline trimming cut 1 base from V and 6 bases from J; bases unmatched to any gene: 5. There are 14 residues in the CDR3. As DNA, the CDR3 is TGTGCCAGTAGTATAGGCTACCAGGGGGATGGCTACACCTTC. Amino acid sequence: CASSIGYQGDGYTF.

The V call is TRBV5-6, the J call TRBJ2-1; TRBD2 matches 14 bases. The ends lost 1 base at V and 9 bases at J; junction bases unmatched: 6. The CDR3 is made up of 16 amino acids. Germline V CDR1 and CDR2: SGHDT, YYEEEE. CDR3 bases: TGTGCCAGCAGCTTGCCGACTAGCGGGGGGGGCGCTGAGCAGTTCTTC. Translation gives CASSLPTSGGGAEQFF.

This chain joins TRBV24-1 and TRBJ2-3; 8 bases map to TRBD1. CDR1 and CDR2 from the germline V gene are KGHDR and SFDVKD. There are 16 residues in the CDR3. The V and J ends lost 5 bases and 1 base, in that order; junction bases with no gene match: 7. The CDR3 DNA reads TGTGCCACCAGTGCTTGGGGGACAGGACGCACAGATACGCAGTATTTT. Translation: CATSAWGTGRTDTQYF.

This clone was seen a handful of times. The CDR3 reads CASSLPGEGNTIYF. The CDR3 DNA is TGTGCCAGCAGCTTGCCCGGGGAGGGAAACACCATATATTTT. The V call is TRBV5-4, the J call TRBJ1-3; D uncertain. Germline-derived CDR1 and CDR2 are SGHNT and YYREEE (reference sequence). CDR3 length: 14 residues. Trimming took off 1 base at V and 4 bases at J, with 9 bases between the two ends. The full variable domain, in which reference TRBV5-4 and TRBJ1-3 provide the parts outside the CDR3, is ETGVTQSPTHLIKTRGQQVTLRCSSQSGHNTVSWYQQALGQGPQFIFQYYREEENGRGNFPPRFSGLQFPNYSSELNVNALELDDSALYLCASSLPGEGNTIYFGEGSWLTVV.

V usage is TRBV2 and J usage is TRBJ1-1, with D possibly TRBD1 on 5 matching bases. The CDR3 consists of 15 residues. V lost 2 bases to trimming and J lost 1 base, with 11 bases between them. Germline CDR1 is SNHLY and CDR2 is FYNNEI. This CDR3 is CASSEQGSGNTEAFF. The CDR3 nucleotides are TGTGCCAGCAGTGAACAGGGATCGGGGAACACTGAAGCTTTCTTT.

The genes are TRBV6-2 or TRBV6-3 and TRBJ2-2, with 7 positions matching TRBD1. Per germline, CDR1 MNHEY and CDR2 SVGEGT. This CDR3 has 14 residues. V was pared by 6 bases and J by 1 base, with 2 bases of the junction left unmatched. CDR3 DNA sequence: TGTGCCAGCAGCCGACAGGGGAACACCGGGGAGCTGTTTTTT. Its protein is CASSRQGNTGELFF.

The chain uses TRBV19 and TRBJ2-1; TRBD2 agrees at 8 bases. Per germline, CDR1 LNHDA and CDR2 SQIVND (reference sequence). The CDR3 contains 16 residues. V lost 2 bases to trimming and J lost 6 bases; unmatched junction nucleotides: 9. The CDR3 reads CASSIRSSGGPNEQFF. The CDR3 DNA is TGTGCCAGTAGTATAAGATCGTCGGGGGGGCCCAATGAGCAGTTCTTC.

This clone was recorded a few times. The rearrangement links TRBV18 to TRBJ2-2, with TRBD1 matching 7 bases. This CDR3 comprises 15 residues. V was clipped by 2 bases and J by 1 base; unmatched bases: 1. The germline V gene has CDR1 KGHSH and CDR2 LQKENI. The CDR3, as DNA: TGTGCCAGCTCACCAAGACAGGGGAACACCGGGGAGCTGTTTTTT. Protein: CASSPRQGNTGELFF.

The rearrangement uses TRBV7-3 and TRBJ1-1; 8 bases are shared with TRBD1. The V gene end was trimmed by 5 bases and the J gene end by 5 bases; junction bases not matched to a gene: 4. Germline CDR1 reads SGHTA; CDR2 reads FQGTGA. CDR3 length equals 13 residues. CDR3 sequence reads: CASSLTGDTEAFF. CDR3 sequence (DNA): TGTGCCAGCAGCCTGACAGGGGATACTGAAGCTTTCTTT. The full variable domain, with the rest looked up from reference TRBV7-3 and TRBJ1-1, is GAGVSQTPSNKVTEKGKYVELRCDPISGHTALYWYRQSLGQGPEFLIYFQGTGAADDSGLPNDRFFAVRPEGSVSTLKIQRTERGDSAVYLCASSLTGDTEAFFGQGTRLTVV.

This clone has just a few counts. The J gene is TRBJ2-7, the V gene TRBV11-2; TRBD1 matches at 7 bases. The CDR3 covers 15 residues. With 3 bases clipped from V and 3 bases from J, the junction kept 8 bases outside the gene matches. Germline CDR1 and CDR2: SGHAT and FQNNGV. In DNA, the CDR3 is TGTGCCAGCAGCTTGGGCTCCGGGACAGTCTACGAGCAGTACTTC. Its translation: CASSLGSGTVYEQYF.

The chain joins TRBV7-3 to TRBJ2-3, with a possible D match to TRBD1 (6 bases). The V end was cut by 1 base, the J end by 6 bases, with 11 bases between. CDR3 length: 14 residues. Germline V lookup: CDR1 SGHTA, CDR2 FQGTGA. The chain's CDR3 is CASSLNRDTDTQYF. The CDR3, as DNA: TGTGCCAGCAGCTTAAACAGGGACACCGATACGCAGTATTTT. Using reference TRBV7-3 and TRBJ2-3 for the parts outside the CDR3, the full variable domain is GAGVSQTPSNKVTEKGKYVELRCDPISGHTALYWYRQSLGQGPEFLIYFQGTGAADDSGLPNDRFFAVRPEGSVSTLKIQRTERGDSAVYLCASSLNRDTDTQYFGPGTRLTVL.

Notes on this clone: Other DNA variants within this sample encode the same CDR3. The chain joins TRBV18 to TRBJ2-3, with 9 bases matching TRBD2. J gave up 4 bases and V 3 bases, and 5 bases lay outside the gene matches. The CDR3 length is 15 residues. Germline V gene data show CDR1 as KGHSH and CDR2 as LQKENI. In nucleotides, the CDR3 is TGTGCCAGCTCACCTGTCGGCGGGGGGGCAGATACGCAGTATTTT. Protein product: CASSPVGGGADTQYF. The variable domain in full, with the rest retrieved from reference TRBV18 and TRBJ2-3, is NAGVMQNPRHLVRRRGQEARLRCSPMKGHSHVYWYRQLPEEGLKFMVYLQKENIIDESGMPKERFSAEFPKEGPSILRIQQVVRGDSAAYFCASSPVGGGADTQYFGPGTRLTVL.

The V and J genes are TRBV5-1 and TRBJ2-3; 9 positions agree with TRBD2. This CDR3 has 15 residues. Germline CDR1 is SGHRS and CDR2 is YFSETQ. V trimming: 3 bases; J trimming: 5 bases; junction bases outside the gene matches: 7. CDR3 DNA: TGCGCCAGCAGCTCCAGCGGGGGGTCTGGAGATACGCAGTATTTT. This encodes CASSSSGGSGDTQYF.

This chain uses TRBV4-3 with TRBJ2-7; D may be TRBD2 (6 bases). This CDR3 has 18 amino acids. Trimming removed 0 bases at V and 0 bases at J, with 18 bases between. Per germline, CDR1 LGHNA and CDR2 YSLEER. The CDR3 is CASSQDRIGRGTSYEQYF. The DNA for the CDR3 is TGCGCCAGCAGCCAAGATCGAATCGGACGGGGGACCTCCTACGAGCAGTACTTC.

This clone occurred a few times. The J gene is TRBJ1-5, the V gene TRBV2; D is perhaps TRBD1 (5 bases). V gave up 8 bases and J gave up 4 bases, with 9 bases separating them. From germline, CDR1 is SNHLY and CDR2 FYNNEI. This CDR3 is built from 12 residues. CDR3 nucleotides: TGTGCCAGCGGGGGGGATAATCAGCCCCAGCATTTT. Protein product: CASGGDNQPQHF.

V usage is TRBV6-2 or TRBV6-3 and J usage is TRBJ1-2; 9 bases fit TRBD1. The junction had 7 bases not matched to a gene; V was cut back by 5 bases and J by 3 bases. Germline V CDR1 and CDR2: MNHEY, SVGEGT. This CDR3 is built from 15 residues. CDR3 DNA sequence: TGTGCCAGCAGTACCACTACAGGGGGCGACTATGGCTACACCTTC. This encodes CASSTTTGGDYGYTF.

The count of this clone is one. This rearrangement joins TRBV29-1 to TRBJ2-7; weak D call: TRBD1 (6 bases). The CDR3 length is 13 residues. V was shortened by 5 bases and J by 2 bases, with 13 bases between the two germline ends. Germline CDR1 reads SQVTM; CDR2 reads ANQGSEA. This CDR3 reads CSVSRTDTYEQYF. The CDR3 bases are TGCAGCGTTTCCAGGACAGATACCTACGAGCAGTACTTC.